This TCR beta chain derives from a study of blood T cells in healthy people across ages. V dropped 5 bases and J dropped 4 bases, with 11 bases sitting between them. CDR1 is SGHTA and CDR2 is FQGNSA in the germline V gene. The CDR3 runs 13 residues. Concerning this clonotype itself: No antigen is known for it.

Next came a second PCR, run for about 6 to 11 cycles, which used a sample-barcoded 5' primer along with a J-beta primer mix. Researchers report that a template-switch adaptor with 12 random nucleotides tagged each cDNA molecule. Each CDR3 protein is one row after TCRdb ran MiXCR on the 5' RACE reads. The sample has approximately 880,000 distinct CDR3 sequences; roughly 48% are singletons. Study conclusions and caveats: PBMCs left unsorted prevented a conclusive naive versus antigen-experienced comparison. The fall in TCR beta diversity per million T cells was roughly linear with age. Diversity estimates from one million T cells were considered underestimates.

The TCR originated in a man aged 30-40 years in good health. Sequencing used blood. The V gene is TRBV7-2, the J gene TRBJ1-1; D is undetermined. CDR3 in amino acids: CASSLSPSTEAFF. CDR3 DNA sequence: TGTGCCAGCAGCCTCTCACCGAGCACTGAAGCTTTCTTT.